This T cell receptor beta chain was captured by sequencing in a study of cytomegalovirus exposure and HLA in healthy donors. General study findings and limits: In a later analysis, CMV-associated beta chains were mostly HLA-associated, it appeared. CMV serostatus stood as the only immune exposure information on hand. There was a cluster of highly shared sequence variants that was likely a sequencing artifact. Indistinguishable V segments, including TRBV6-2 and TRBV6-3, were excluded.

With regard to this clone: Its target is unknown.

13 Jbeta primers and 60 Vbeta primers were used for the PCR. TCRdb's table, derived via immunoSEQ multiplex PCR, lists solely in-frame clones and lacks some. Recorded here are 90,000 to 130,000 clones; the top ten clones represent 6.8%. This CDR3 is built from 14 residues. The junction had 3 bases not matched to a gene; V was cut back by 5 bases and J by 3 bases. CDR1 and CDR2 (germline): SGHRS, YFSETQ. The specimen sequenced was PBMCs. This TCR was recovered from a man aged 35 to 55 in good health and CMV-seropositive. The chain combines TRBV5-1 with TRBJ2-5, with TRBD2 matching 11 bases. The CDR3, as DNA: TGCGCCAGCAGAACGACTAGCGGGAAAGAGACCCAGTACTTC. Translated, it gives CASRTTSGKETQYF.